Listed below are T cell receptor beta chains from one sample, sequenced in a study of PD-1 blockade in classical Hodgkin lymphoma. Some clones are missing from TCRdb's copy, which holds only in-frame ones; the method was immunoSEQ multiplex PCR. This sample yields approximately 28,000 clones, of which around 79% are seen a single time; roughly 0.57% belongs to the top ten. The input for sequencing was CD4+ T cells from blood, taken before the fourth cycle of nivolumab. The source is a human donor with classical Hodgkin lymphoma. Each CDR3 is given with its conserved first and last residue. D genes are given only for firm matches. Clone size is shown for a subset of rows, as once, few, many or a class of expanded clone.

J gene,CDR3 length,clone size,V gene,D gene,CDR3 protein,CDR3 DNA
TRBJ1-2,15,-,TRBV10-3,TRBD1,CAISAGQGIGYGYTF,TGTGCCATCAGCGCGGGACAGGGGATCGGCTATGGCTACACCTTC
TRBJ1-2,14,few,TRBV10-3,-,CATWAGQGLYGYTF,TGTGCCACGTGGGCCGGGCAGGGTCTCTATGGCTACACCTTC
TRBJ2-7,13,once,TRBV6-5,-,CASKRGSTYEQYF,TGTGCCAGCAAACGTGGCAGCACCTACGAGCAGTACTTC
TRBJ2-7,11,-,TRBV7-9,-,CASSFDYEQYF,TGTGCCAGCAGCTTCGACTACGAGCAGTACTTC
TRBJ1-4,14,-,TRBV27,-,CASSLQGVNEKLFF,TGTGCCAGCAGTCTCCAGGGAGTCAATGAAAAACTGTTTTTT
TRBJ2-3,15,once,TRBV5-6,TRBD2,CASSLGLAGSDTQYF,TGTGCCAGCAGCTTGGGATTAGCGGGTTCGGATACGCAGTATTTT
TRBJ1-2,14,-,TRBV5-4,TRBD1,CASSWGQGAIGYTF,TGTGCCAGCAGCTGGGGACAGGGGGCAATTGGCTACACCTTC
TRBJ2-5,14,-,TRBV11-2,-,CASSLDRSEKTQYF,TGTGCCAGCAGCTTAGATCGCTCCGAGAAGACCCAGTACTTC
TRBJ2-1,13,-,TRBV12-5,-,CASGLVWGNEQFF,TGTGCTAGTGGGTTGGTGTGGGGGAATGAGCAGTTCTTC
TRBJ1-5,13,-,TRBV9,-,CASSVGINQPQHF,TGTGCCAGCAGCGTCGGCATCAATCAGCCCCAGCATTTT
TRBJ2-7,14,-,TRBV7-2,-,CASSFNLMFGEQYF,TGTGCCAGCAGCTTCAACCTTATGTTTGGCGAGCAGTACTTC
TRBJ2-7,15,-,TRBV5-1,-,CASSLRWGGPYEQYF,TGCGCCAGCAGCTTGAGGTGGGGAGGTCCCTACGAGCAGTACTTC
TRBJ1-1,13,-,TRBV6-6,-,CASRPDGVRKAFF,TGTGCCAGCAGACCAGATGGCGTTCGCAAAGCTTTCTTT
TRBJ1-2,13,-,TRBV2,-,CASSASQGTGYTF,TGTGCCAGCAGTGCTAGCCAGGGGACTGGCTACACCTTC
TRBJ2-7,13,-,TRBV6-5,-,CASSYSSFYEQYF,TGTGCCAGCAGTTACTCTTCTTTCTACGAGCAGTACTTC
TRBJ1-5,13,-,TRBV10-3,TRBD1,CAISTGGNQPQHF,TGTGCCATCAGTACAGGGGGCAATCAGCCCCAGCATTTT
TRBJ2-5,17,-,TRBV5-1,-,CASSLGLSHITQETQYF,TGCGCCAGCAGCTTGGGCTTGAGTCACATTACCCAAGAGACCCAGTACTTC
TRBJ2-3,16,once,TRBV11-3,TRBD1,CASSLGAGGGADTQYF,TGTGCCAGCAGCTTGGGGGCAGGGGGCGGCGCAGATACGCAGTATTTT
TRBJ2-3,16,-,TRBV7-2,-,CASSLETAIDTDTQYF,TGTGCCAGCAGCTTAGAAACGGCGATCGACACAGATACGCAGTATTTT
TRBJ1-4,14,once,TRBV19,-,CASRTEATNEKLFF,TGTGCCAGTAGGACTGAGGCAACTAATGAAAAACTGTTTTTT
TRBJ2-3,18,-,TRBV14,TRBD2,CASSQVFSGRAITDTQYF,TGTGCCAGCAGCCAAGTATTTAGCGGGAGGGCCATAACAGATACGCAGTATTTT
TRBJ2-3,14,-,TRBV7-2,-,CASSSVGGSYTQYF,TGTGCCAGCAGCTCCGTGGGTGGTTCGTATACGCAGTATTTT
TRBJ2-1,13,-,TRBV7-7,TRBD2,CASSTTSGTEQFF,TGTGCCAGCAGCACGACTAGCGGAACCGAGCAGTTCTTC
TRBJ1-3,14,few,TRBV13,-,CASSLGLNGNTIYF,TGTGCCAGCAGCTTGGGGCTGAATGGAAACACCATATATTTT
TRBJ2-3,15,-,TRBV5-1,-,CASSLAAASTDTQYF,TGCGCCAGCAGCTTGGCCGCGGCCAGCACAGATACGCAGTATTTT
TRBJ2-1,15,-,TRBV28,TRBD2,CASSLILAGYNEQFF,TGTGCCAGCAGTTTAATACTAGCGGGTTACAATGAGCAGTTCTTC
TRBJ2-5,13,-,TRBV11-2,-,CASSPHERETQYF,TGTGCCAGCAGCCCGCACGAAAGAGAGACCCAGTACTTC
TRBJ1-1,15,-,TRBV7-9,-,CASSSATPMNTEAFF,TGTGCCAGCAGCTCAGCGACACCGATGAACACTGAAGCTTTCTTT
TRBJ1-5,13,-,TRBV6-5,-,CASSYSTSGPQHF,TGTGCCAGCAGTTACTCGACTTCGGGACCCCAGCATTTT
TRBJ1-4,14,once,TRBV6-5,-,CASSYSRGREKLFF,TGTGCCAGCAGTTACTCGCGGGGGCGAGAAAAACTGTTTTTT
TRBJ1-3,15,-,TRBV6-5,-,CASSYSQGSGNTIYF,TGTGCCAGCAGTTACTCACAGGGTTCTGGAAACACCATATATTTT
TRBJ2-1,15,-,TRBV15,-,CATSREGALYNEQFF,TGTGCCACCAGCAGAGAAGGGGCCTTGTACAATGAGCAGTTCTTC
TRBJ2-6,16,few,TRBV19,-,CASKGPRRSGANVLTF,TGTGCCAGTAAAGGACCCCGACGCTCTGGGGCCAACGTCCTGACTTTC
TRBJ2-7,15,-,TRBV7-2,-,CASSLASQQGYEQYF,TGTGCCAGCAGCTTAGCGAGCCAGCAGGGGTACGAGCAGTACTTC
TRBJ1-5,16,-,TRBV28,-,CASSFPQGHSNQPQHF,TGTGCCAGCAGTTTCCCCCAGGGGCATAGCAATCAGCCCCAGCATTTT
TRBJ1-1,15,-,TRBV6-6,-,CASSYPAGRATEAFF,TGTGCCAGCAGTTACCCAGCAGGAAGGGCCACTGAAGCTTTCTTT
TRBJ2-5,16,-,TRBV2,TRBD2,CASSELAASYQETQYF,TGTGCCAGCAGTGAACTAGCGGCCAGCTACCAAGAGACCCAGTACTTC
TRBJ2-1,16,-,TRBV5-4,-,CASSTGSTGSYNEQFF,TGTGCCAGCAGCACCGGCTCCACTGGCTCCTACAATGAGCAGTTCTTC
TRBJ2-5,16,-,TRBV4-2,TRBD1,CASSQHGTDIQETQYF,TGTGCCAGCAGCCAACACGGGACAGATATTCAAGAGACCCAGTACTTC
TRBJ1-5,17,-,TRBV28,-,CASSFGQLLYSNQPQHF,TGTGCCAGCAGTTTCGGGCAGCTTTTATATAGCAATCAGCCCCAGCATTTT
TRBJ2-7,15,-,TRBV7-2,TRBD2,CASTFSSGGAFEQYF,TGTGCCAGCACTTTTTCTAGCGGGGGGGCTTTCGAGCAGTACTTC
TRBJ2-5,16,-,TRBV2,-,CASSEEAQVLQETQYF,TGTGCCAGCAGTGAAGAGGCCCAGGTTCTCCAAGAGACCCAGTACTTC
TRBJ2-3,14,-,TRBV9,-,CASTPDRSTDTQYF,TGTGCCAGCACCCCCGATCGCAGCACAGATACGCAGTATTTT
TRBJ1-2,13,-,TRBV6-5,-,CASTPIQTYGYTF,TGTGCCAGCACCCCCATACAGACCTATGGCTACACCTTC
TRBJ2-7,12,-,TRBV30,-,CAWSGGEGEQYF,TGTGCCTGGAGTGGCGGGGAAGGCGAGCAGTACTTC
TRBJ2-3,12,-,TRBV29-1,-,CSLLRATDTQYF,TGCAGCTTACTGAGGGCGACAGATACGCAGTATTTT
TRBJ2-7,14,few,TRBV27,TRBD2,CASSWQEGGFEQYF,TGTGCCAGCAGTTGGCAAGAGGGAGGGTTCGAGCAGTACTTC
TRBJ1-5,18,-,TRBV7-9,TRBD1,CASSSFPGGQGIVQPQHF,TGTGCCAGCAGCTCCTTCCCAGGGGGACAGGGGATCGTTCAGCCCCAGCATTTT
TRBJ2-1,16,-,TRBV19,-,CASSIGGWGLINEQFF,TGTGCCAGTAGTATAGGAGGATGGGGACTGATCAATGAGCAGTTCTTC
TRBJ2-7,15,-,TRBV27,-,CASSLSTAFPYEQYF,TGTGCCAGCAGTTTATCTACGGCCTTTCCCTACGAGCAGTACTTC
TRBJ2-2,15,-,TRBV9,-,CASSVDPGNTGELFF,TGTGCCAGCAGCGTAGATCCAGGTAACACCGGGGAGCTGTTTTTT
TRBJ2-7,14,-,TRBV6-6,-,CASKSRTERYEQYF,TGTGCCAGCAAATCGAGGACAGAGCGTTACGAGCAGTACTTC
TRBJ2-1,15,-,TRBV11-2,-,CASSLTDRLGNEQFF,TGTGCCAGCAGCTTAACCGACAGGTTGGGCAATGAGCAGTTCTTC
TRBJ1-2,16,-,TRBV27,-,CASSFTALQGPYGYTF,TGTGCCAGCAGTTTTACGGCTCTCCAAGGGCCATATGGCTACACCTTC
TRBJ1-4,14,-,TRBV9,-,CASSVEGRHEKLFF,TGTGCCAGCAGCGTAGAGGGGCGGCATGAAAAACTGTTTTTT
TRBJ1-2,13,medium-sized,TRBV29-1,TRBD1,CSVVRGTGGGYTF,TGCAGCGTTGTACGAGGGACAGGTGGTGGCTACACCTTC
TRBJ1-1,13,-,TRBV6-1,-,CASSPTQNTEAFF,TGTGCCAGCAGTCCAACACAGAACACTGAAGCTTTCTTT
TRBJ2-1,15,-,TRBV19,-,CASSEGQYSYNEQFF,TGTGCCAGTAGCGAAGGGCAATACTCCTACAATGAGCAGTTCTTC
TRBJ2-7,12,-,TRBV19,-,CAGRGLAYEQYF,TGTGCCGGCCGGGGACTGGCCTACGAGCAGTACTTC